The clone carrying this T cell receptor beta chain has more than one count but fewer than ten. V was pared by 4 bases and J by 1 base, with 14 bases between. This CDR3 contains 15 residues. The germline gives CDR1 MDHEN, CDR2 SYDVKM. TCRdb processed the 5' RACE reads anew with MiXCR; each CDR3 protein has one entry. Of around 200,000 distinct CDR3 sequences in the sample, roughly a tenth were seen once. The record originates from a study of T-cell memory formation after mild COVID-19. The genes are TRBV28 and TRBJ2-7; D is uncertain. The TCR was taken from a man between 18 and 29 years old who had mild COVID-19 (a few samples of this study predate the infection). Cell type and time point are not known. The sample taken for sequencing was PBMCs or a T cell subset sorted from them (not recorded which). The CDR3 bases are TGTGCCAGCAGTTCCCCGGGCCGCATTTCCTACGAGCAGTACGTC. Residues: CASSSPGRISYEQYV.